This record concerns one TCR beta chain sequence. Measured with immunoSEQ multiplex PCR; TCRdb has only the in-frame clones, and not every one. This table has about 710,000 clones, approximately 87% appearing once. This entry comes from a study of shared T cell receptors in the human thymus. The ends were cut back, 4 bases at V and 3 bases at J, with 9 bases in the middle. This CDR3 region has 14 residues. From germline, CDR1 is SGHVS and CDR2 FNYEAQ. These sequences were also reported in another study, on human thymus T cells. That work contributes: Blood and thymic repertoires both appeared biased in V and J gene usage.

Sequenced: thymocytes. The V call is TRBV7-6, the J call TRBJ1-4; D may be TRBD1 (6 bases). This receptor was obtained from a boy under two years old with a congenital heart defect. The CDR3 region has the DNA TGTGCCAGCAGCTCGGGACATCCTAATGAAAAACTGTTTTTT. Translating gives CASSSGHPNEKLFF.